This is a list of T cell receptor beta chains from one sample in a study of blood T cell repertoires in COVID-19. Repertoires were generated with immunoSEQ multiplex PCR, while TCRdb's copy carries only in-frame clones and drops some. Of approximately 45,000 clones in the sample, around nine tenths are singletons; the top ten hold about 13%. The sequenced material came from peripheral blood. These receptors came from a human donor in a cohort sampled during active COVID-19. Both conserved end residues are part of each CDR3. D genes are given only for firm matches. A clone size is listed for some rows: how often the clone was seen (once, few, many), or a class if it is expanded.

abundance	j_gene	d_gene	v_gene	CDR3nt	CDR3aa
-	TRBJ1-6	TRBD1	TRBV6-5	TGTGCCAGCAGTTACTCGGGGACAGCCGTGTCACCCCTCCACTTT	CASSYSGTAVSPLHF
-	TRBJ1-1	TRBD1	TRBV27	TGTGCCAGCAGTTTATCCCGGGACAGTGAAGCTTTCTTT	CASSLSRDSEAFF
-	TRBJ1-4	-	TRBV19	TGTGCCAGCCAGGGGCAGGAAGCAACTAATGAAAAACTGTTTTTT	CASQGQEATNEKLFF
-	TRBJ2-1	TRBD2	TRBV7-9	TGTGCCAGCAGCGGTAGCGGGGGGGTCGATACAGTGCAGTTCTTC	CASSGSGGVDTVQFF
-	TRBJ1-5	TRBD1	TRBV2	TGTGCCAGCAGAGGACAGGGCAATCAGCCCCAGCATTTT	CASRGQGNQPQHF
-	TRBJ2-7	TRBD1	TRBV13	TGTGCCAGCAGCTCGACAGGGTACAGGGGCGAGCAGTACTTC	CASSSTGYRGEQYF
-	TRBJ2-5	TRBD2	TRBV30	TGTGCCTGGAGTATGGGTTCGGCTAGCGGGGAAGAGACCCAGTACTTC	CAWSMGSASGEETQYF
-	TRBJ2-5	-	TRBV2	TGTGCCAGCGCTGCAGGGAGGAACCAAGAGACCCAGTACTTC	CASAAGRNQETQYF
-	TRBJ1-2	TRBD1	TRBV5-1	TGCGCCAGCAGCCCGGACAGGGGGCAGGTGTATGGCTACACCTTC	CASSPDRGQVYGYTF
-	TRBJ2-5	TRBD2	TRBV4-2	TGTGCCAGCAGCCAAGTGGGGGGGGAGAGAGAGACCCAGTACTTC	CASSQVGGERETQYF
-	TRBJ1-1	-	TRBV29-1	TGCAGCGTTAGGACACTGAACACTGAAGCTTTCTTT	CSVRTLNTEAFF
-	TRBJ1-1	-	TRBV21-1	TGTGCCAGAAGCCGGGACAGGGGGCGCCTGAACACTGAAGCTTTCTTT	CARSRDRGRLNTEAFF
-	TRBJ1-3	-	TRBV19	TGTGCCAGTAGTTCAGAGACACCCCCACTTACTGGAAACACCATATATTTT	CASSSETPPLTGNTIYF
once	TRBJ2-6	-	TRBV27	TGTGCCAGCAGTCCACAAGGGGGACATTCCTCTGGGGCCAACGTCCTGACTTTC	CASSPQGGHSSGANVLTF
-	TRBJ2-4	TRBD2	TRBV5-4	TGTGCCAGCAGCCTATTCACTAGCGGGGATGTCAAAAACATTCAGTACTTC	CASSLFTSGDVKNIQYF
-	TRBJ2-1	-	TRBV11-2	TGTGCCAGCAGCTTAGGGATTAATACAGACAATGAGCAGTTCTTC	CASSLGINTDNEQFF
-	TRBJ2-7	-	TRBV10-3	TGTGCCATCAGTGCCCGGGGGACGGGATCCTCCTACGAGCAGTACTTC	CAISARGTGSSYEQYF
-	TRBJ2-2	-	TRBV19	TGTGCTACTAAGGCAGGGCGGAACACCGGGGAGCTGTTTTTT	CATKAGRNTGELFF
-	TRBJ2-3	-	TRBV9	TGTGCCAGCAGCTCCTCTCCAGATACGCAGTATTTT	CASSSSPDTQYF
-	TRBJ1-3	TRBD1	TRBV3-1/TRBV3-2	TGTGCCAGCAGCCAAGCGACAGGGCCTGGAAACACCATATATTTT	CASSQATGPGNTIYF
-	TRBJ1-4	-	TRBV30	TGTGCCTGGAGTACCAGGGATAATGAAAAACTGTTTTTT	CAWSTRDNEKLFF
-	TRBJ1-1	TRBD1	TRBV2	TGTGCCAGCACCCTACAACAGGGGATGAACACTGAAGCTTTCTTT	CASTLQQGMNTEAFF
-	TRBJ2-3	TRBD2	TRBV7-2	TGTGCCAGCAGGCTAGCGGGGGGGGCAGATACGCAGTATTTT	CASRLAGGADTQYF
-	TRBJ1-5	TRBD1	TRBV18	TGTGCCAGCTCACCGGGACAGAGTAATCAGCCCCAGCATTTT	CASSPGQSNQPQHF
-	TRBJ1-3	TRBD1	TRBV10-3	TGTGCCACCGCCCCCGGGACAGGGGGCACTGGAAACACCATATATTTT	CATAPGTGGTGNTIYF
-	TRBJ1-4	-	TRBV30	TGTGCCTGGAGTGTAGGTCTGAGAGGGGAAAAACTGTTTTTT	CAWSVGLRGEKLFF
-	TRBJ2-7	TRBD1	TRBV16	TGTGCCAGCAGCCACTCCGGGACAGGGGGCTACGAGCAGTACTTC	CASSHSGTGGYEQYF
-	TRBJ2-2	-	TRBV5-1	TGCGCCAGCAGCCCGGGACTTACGGGCGGGGAGCTGTTTTTT	CASSPGLTGGELFF
-	TRBJ1-6	-	TRBV21-1	TGTGCCAGCAGCAAAGACCCAAGGGGCGGTTCACCCCTCCACTTT	CASSKDPRGGSPLHF
-	TRBJ2-3	-	TRBV5-4	TGTGCCAGCAGCCAAACGCCGGGGGATACGCAGTATTTT	CASSQTPGDTQYF
-	TRBJ1-1	TRBD1	TRBV4-2	TGTGCCAGCAGCCAGCCGGGACAGGGGAATGAAGCTTTCTTT	CASSQPGQGNEAFF
-	TRBJ1-3	-	TRBV5-4	TGTGCCAGCAGCTTGCCCGGGACATATGGAAACACCATATATTTT	CASSLPGTYGNTIYF
-	TRBJ2-1	-	TRBV7-8	TGTGCCAGCAGCCCTCGACAGGTAACGTACAATGAGCAGTTCTTC	CASSPRQVTYNEQFF
-	TRBJ1-2	-	TRBV6-6	TGTGCCAGCACTAATGAATGGGGCTACACCTTC	CASTNEWGYTF
-	TRBJ1-6	TRBD1	TRBV10-3	TGTGCCACGGGAATAAGACTCGGGACAGGGTTTTCGAAGGAATCACCCCTCCACTTT	CATGIRLGTGFSKESPLHF
-	TRBJ2-1	TRBD1	TRBV24-1	TGTGCCACCAGTGACCCTCGGACAGGGGGCCGTGAGCAGTTCTTC	CATSDPRTGGREQFF
-	TRBJ2-3	-	TRBV7-2	TGTGCCAGCAGCTTAAATAGTCCTAGCACAGATACGCAGTATTTT	CASSLNSPSTDTQYF
-	TRBJ1-1	TRBD1	TRBV6-5	TGTGCCAGCAGACCAGGGGGCGGGAACACTGAAGCTTTCTTT	CASRPGGGNTEAFF
-	TRBJ2-5	TRBD2	TRBV3-1/TRBV3-2	TGTGCCAGCAGCCAGTCCGTGCTAGCGGGGATTTACCAAGAGACCCAGTACTTC	CASSQSVLAGIYQETQYF
-	TRBJ2-1	TRBD1	TRBV19	TGTGCCAGTAGTACAGCGACAGGGCTTATCGGTGAGCAGTTCTTC	CASSTATGLIGEQFF
-	TRBJ1-5	TRBD1	TRBV19	TGTGCCAGTAGTCAAAAGGACAGGGGGCCATCAAATCAGCCCCAGCATTTT	CASSQKDRGPSNQPQHF
-	TRBJ1-4	-	TRBV15	TGTGCCACCAGCAGGGACACAGGCGGAAAACTGTTTTTT	CATSRDTGGKLFF